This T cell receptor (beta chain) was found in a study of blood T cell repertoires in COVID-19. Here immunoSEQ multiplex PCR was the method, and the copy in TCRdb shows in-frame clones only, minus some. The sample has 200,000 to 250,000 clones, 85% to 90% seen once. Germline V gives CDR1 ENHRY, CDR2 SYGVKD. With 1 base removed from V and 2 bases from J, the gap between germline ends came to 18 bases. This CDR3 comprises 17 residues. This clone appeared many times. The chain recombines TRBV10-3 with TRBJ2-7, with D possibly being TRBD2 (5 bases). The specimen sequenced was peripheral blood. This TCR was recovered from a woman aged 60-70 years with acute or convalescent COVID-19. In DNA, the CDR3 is TGTGCCATCAGTGAGTTTGGGCGTATCGGGGTCCCCTACGAGCAGTACTTC. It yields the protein CAISEFGRIGVPYEQYF.